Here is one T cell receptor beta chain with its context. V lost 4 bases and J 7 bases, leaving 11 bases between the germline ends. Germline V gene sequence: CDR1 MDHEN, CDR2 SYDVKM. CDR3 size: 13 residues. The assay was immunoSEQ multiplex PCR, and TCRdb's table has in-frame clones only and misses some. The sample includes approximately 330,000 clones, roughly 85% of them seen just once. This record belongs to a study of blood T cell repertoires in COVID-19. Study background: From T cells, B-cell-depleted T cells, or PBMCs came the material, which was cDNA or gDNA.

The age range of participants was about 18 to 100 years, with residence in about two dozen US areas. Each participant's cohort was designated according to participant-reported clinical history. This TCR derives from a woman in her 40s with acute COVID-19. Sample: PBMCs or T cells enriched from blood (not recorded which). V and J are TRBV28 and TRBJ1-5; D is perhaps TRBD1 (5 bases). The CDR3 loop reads CASSWGGKQPQHF. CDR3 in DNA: TGTGCCAGCAGTTGGGGGGGAAAGCAGCCCCAGCATTTT. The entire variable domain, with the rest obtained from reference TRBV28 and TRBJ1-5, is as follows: DVKVTQSSRYLVKRTGEKVFLECVQDMDHENMFWYRQDPGLGLRLIYFSYDVKMKEKGDIPEGYSVSREKKERFSLILESASTNQTSMYLCASSWGGKQPQHFGDGTRLSIL.